A single sample is the source of the 23 T cell receptor beta chains below, sequenced in a study of shared T cell receptors in the human thymus. Sequencing used immunoSEQ multiplex PCR; TCRdb keeps in-frame clones, though not all of them. The repertoire includes hundreds of thousands of clones, around 87% of them detected once, and 0.0094% sits in the top ten. This sample also belongs to another study, concerning human thymus T cells.

Sequenced input: thymocytes. These receptors were obtained from a boy under three years old with a congenital heart defect.

V and J are TRBV5-6 and TRBJ2-3; no clear D gene. CDR3 size: 11 residues. Germline V gene lookup returns CDR1 SGHDT and CDR2 YYEEEE. The V gene lost 4 bases and the J gene lost 5 bases, with 5 bases spanning the gap. CDR3 region: CASSTQDTQYF. The CDR3, as DNA: TGTGCCAGCAGCACACAAGATACGCAGTATTTT.

This clone was picked up one time. J is TRBJ2-5 and V is TRBV4-3; D possibly corresponds to TRBD2 (6 bases). The V end was cut by 2 bases, the J end by 3 bases, with 28 bases between. Germline-derived CDR1 and CDR2 are LGHNA and YSLEER. This CDR3 has 20 residues. The CDR3 region has the DNA TGCGCCAGCAGCCAACACACAAAAGAAGAAAAGGACGGACTAAAAGAGACCCAGTACTTC. Protein sequence: CASSQHTKEEKDGLKETQYF.

This clone has a handful of counts. J is TRBJ1-3 and V is TRBV5-1; maybe TRBD1 (5 bases). The CDR3 is made up of 15 amino acids. The V gene's germline CDR1 is SGHRS and CDR2 YFSETQ. Trimming shortened V by 7 bases and J by 0 bases, and 14 bases separated the two germline ends. As DNA, the CDR3 is TGCGCCAGCGCTCGACAGCTACCCTCTGGAAACACCATATATTTT. This codes for CASARQLPSGNTIYF.

V gene TRBV5-1 combines with J gene TRBJ2-3, with D unclear. Germline CDR1 and CDR2: SGHRS and YFSETQ. Trimming removed 6 bases from V and 2 bases from J, with 10 bases in between. The CDR3 consists of 13 residues. The CDR3: CASTSLYTDTQYF. The CDR3 DNA is TGCGCCAGCACTTCCCTGTACACAGATACGCAGTATTTT. Looking up the rest from reference TRBV5-1 and TRBJ2-3 gives the full variable domain: KAGVTQTPRYLIKTRGQQVTLSCSPISGHRSVSWYQQTPGQGLQFLFEYFSETQRNKGNFPGRFSGRQFSNSRSEMNVSTLELGDSALYLCASTSLYTDTQYFGPGTRLTVL.

This chain links TRBV5-1 with TRBJ2-6; no clear D gene. CDR3 length: 15 amino acids. Deletions cut 1 base from V and 3 bases from J, with 8 bases between. The germline gives CDR1 SGHRS, CDR2 YFSETQ. This CDR3 reads CASSLKPRGANVLTF. In DNA, the CDR3 is TGCGCCAGCAGCTTGAAGCCTCGTGGGGCCAACGTCCTGACTTTC.

The CDR3 DNA is TGTGCCAGCAGCCCGCGATCCGGGGGAGATAATGAGCAGTTCTTC. It translates to CASSPRSGGDNEQFF. The chain is built from TRBV7-9 and TRBJ2-1; maybe TRBD2 (6 bases). The CDR3 is 15 residues long. CDR1 and CDR2 (germline): SEHNR, FQNEAQ (reference sequence). Trimming left V 5 bases short and J 7 bases short, with 18 bases between.

The chain employs TRBV5-4 and TRBJ1-2; 12 bases agree with TRBD1. This CDR3 region has 16 residues. Trimming cost V 0 bases and J 7 bases; bases outside gene matches: 7. Germline loops: CDR1 SGHNT, CDR2 YYREEE (reference sequence). The CDR3 bases are TGTGCCAGCAGCTTGGCCGGGGGACAGGGGGCTTTTGGCTACACCTTC. It encodes CASSLAGGQGAFGYTF.

As for this clone: Additional DNA sequences in this sample encode the identical CDR3. This chain joins TRBV30 and TRBJ2-2; D possibly corresponds to TRBD2 (6 bases). From germline, CDR1 is GTSNPN and CDR2 SVGIG (reference sequence). The CDR3 spans 15 residues. Trimming removed 1 base from V and 1 base from J, with 10 bases in between. For the CDR3, the DNA is TGTGCCTGGAGTGAGGGGCGGGGGAACACCGGGGAGCTGTTTTTT. The encoded protein is CAWSEGRGNTGELFF.

The chain couples TRBV12-5 to TRBJ2-7, with D possibly being TRBD1 (7 bases). With 3 bases removed from V and 4 bases from J, the gap between germline ends came to 13 bases. Germline CDR1 is LGHNT and CDR2 is FRNRAP. The CDR3 sequence is 14 residues long. In DNA form, the CDR3 reads TGTGCTAGTGGTTTCGCCAGGGGGGAGTACGAGCAGTACTTC. It is translated as CASGFARGEYEQYF.

J is TRBJ2-7 and V is TRBV9, with a weak D call TRBD2 (6 bases). The CDR3 runs to 15 residues. V gave up 2 bases and J gave up 3 bases, with 15 bases separating them. Germline values: CDR1 SGDLS, CDR2 YYNGEE. This CDR3 is CASSVGTEGLYEQYF. The CDR3 DNA follows: TGTGCCAGCAGCGTCGGGACGGAGGGTCTCTACGAGCAGTACTTC. The variable domain in full, completed from reference TRBV9 and TRBJ2-7, reads DSGVTQTPKHLITATGQRVTLRCSPRSGDLSVYWYQQSLDQGLQFLIQYYNGEERAKGNILERFSAQQFPDLHSELNLSSLELGDSALYFCASSVGTEGLYEQYFGPGTRLTVT.

V and J are TRBV27 and TRBJ1-1; 8 nucleotides align to TRBD1. The V gene's germline CDR1 is MNHEY and CDR2 SMNVEV (reference sequence). There are 15 residues in the CDR3. Unmatched junction bases numbered 4, after V lost 3 bases and J lost 1 base. The CDR3 DNA reads as TGTGCCAGCAGTTTTAGGGGACAGGCGAACACTGAAGCTTTCTTT. It is translated as CASSFRGQANTEAFF.

The chain uses TRBV4-2 and TRBJ2-4; TRBD2 agrees at 7 bases. The CDR3 runs to 15 residues. V lost 1 base to trimming and J lost 7 bases; unmatched junction nucleotides: 7. Germline lookup yields CDR1 LGHNA and CDR2 YNFKEQ. The CDR3 DNA reads TGTGCCAGCAGCCAAGGGACTAGATTGAGGAACATTCAGTACTTC. This sequence encodes CASSQGTRLRNIQYF.

This chain joins TRBV29-1 and TRBJ2-3; a weak D match, TRBD2 (6 bases). V gave up 7 bases and J gave up 1 base, with 21 bases separating them. The CDR3 is 16 amino acids. Germline V gene lookup returns CDR1 SQVTM and CDR2 ANQGSEA. CDR3 protein: CSASRLALAGTDTQYF. DNA for the CDR3: TGCAGCGCTTCAAGGCTGGCACTAGCAGGCACAGATACGCAGTATTTT.

The chain uses TRBV7-9 and TRBJ1-2; D possibly corresponds to TRBD1 (6 bases). With 5 bases removed from V and 4 bases from J, the gap between germline ends came to 23 bases. Germline V CDR1 and CDR2: SEHNR, FQNEAQ (reference sequence). The CDR3 runs 17 residues. The CDR3, as DNA: TGTGCCAGCAGCCCGTTCCCCGACAGGCCCCAGGGCTATGGCTACACCTTC. Its translation is CASSPFPDRPQGYGYTF. Supplemented by reference TRBV7-9 and TRBJ1-2, the full variable domain reads DTGVSQNPRHKITKRGQNVTFRCDPISEHNRLYWYRQTLGQGPEFLTYFQNEAQLEKSRLLSDRFSAERPKGSFSTLEIQRTEQGDSAMYLCASSPFPDRPQGYGYTFGSGTRLTVV.

The chain combines TRBV28 with TRBJ1-1; D perhaps matches TRBD1 (6 bases). CDR3 length: 14 residues. V was trimmed by 6 bases and J by 0 bases, leaving 11 bases between them. Germline V lookup: CDR1 MDHEN, CDR2 SYDVKM. CDR3 residues: CASRTQGLNTEAFF. The CDR3, as DNA: TGTGCCAGCAGAACTCAGGGGCTGAACACTGAAGCTTTCTTT.

This clone was counted a single time. This chain links TRBV21-1 with TRBJ1-5; TRBD1, the table's D call, was not compared with the DNA. TRBV21-1 is an annotated pseudogene. CDR3 length equals 17 residues. The CDR3 sequence is CASSKVGLFRAHQPQHF. In DNA form, the CDR3 reads TGTGCCAGCAGCAAAGTTGGTTTGTTCAGGGCCCATCAGCCCCAGCATTTT.

This chain uses TRBV18 with TRBJ1-3; maybe TRBD1 (5 bases). Germline V CDR1 and CDR2: KGHSH, LQKENI. This CDR3 spans 17 amino acids. V lost 2 bases to trimming and J lost 1 base, with 15 bases between them. The CDR3, as DNA: TGTGCCAGCTCACCAACCCCGCAGGGTGGGTCTGGAAACACCATATATTTT. Protein sequence: CASSPTPQGGSGNTIYF.

The chain carries TRBV7-2 and TRBJ2-7, with 7 bases aligning to TRBD2. This CDR3 is 17 amino acids long. J gave up 1 base and V 4 bases, and 13 bases lay outside the gene matches. Germline-derived CDR1 and CDR2 are SGHTA and FQGNSA. CDR3 nucleotide sequence: TGTGCCAGCAGCTGGCAAAACATAGCGGGTTCTTCCTACGAGCAGTACTTC. It specifies CASSWQNIAGSSYEQYF.

The chain carries TRBV30 and TRBJ2-1, with 8 nucleotides matching TRBD2. Germline V gene lookup returns CDR1 GTSNPN and CDR2 SVGIG (reference sequence). This CDR3 is 16 amino acids long. J lost 1 base, V lost 2 bases, and 7 bases had no gene match. CDR3 sequence: CAWSNLAGISYNEQFF. DNA for the CDR3: TGTGCCTGGAGTAACCTAGCGGGCATATCCTACAATGAGCAGTTCTTC.

The J gene is TRBJ2-1, the V gene TRBV7-8; 7 bases fit TRBD2. Germline values: CDR1 SGHVS, CDR2 FQNEAQ. This CDR3 is 14 amino acids long. The J segment lost 8 bases and the V segment lost 6 bases, leaving 10 bases of the junction unmatched. The CDR3 sequence: CASSFPGRGDEQFF. DNA for the CDR3: TGTGCCAGCAGTTTTCCGGGACGGGGGGATGAGCAGTTCTTC.

This chain links TRBV11-2 with TRBJ1-2; 8 bases agree with TRBD1. V was clipped by 7 bases and J by 8 bases; unmatched bases: 12. This CDR3 region has 14 residues. Germline lookup yields CDR1 SGHAT and CDR2 FQNNGV. The CDR3 is CASKISDRGRGYTF. CDR3 sequence (DNA): TGTGCCAGCAAGATCAGCGACAGGGGAAGGGGCTACACCTTC.

The chain recombines TRBV19 with TRBJ1-5; TRBD1 matches 9 bases. CDR3 length equals 14 residues. The V and J ends lost 4 bases and 4 bases, in that order; junction bases with no gene match: 2. Germline CDR1 LNHDA, CDR2 SQIVND (reference sequence). The CDR3 nucleotides are TGTGCCAGTAGTAACGGGACAGGGAATCAGCCCCAGCATTTT. Translating gives CASSNGTGNQPQHF.

As regards this clone: Mismatch with germline at one junction end may stem from a read error. CDR3 sequence (DNA): TGTGCCAGCAGTTTAGGCAGGGAACGGTTCTTT. Translating gives CASSLGRERFF. This rearrangement joins TRBV28 to TRBJ1-6; TRBD1 is a possible D gene (5 bases). The CDR3 totals 11 residues. Germline V lookup: CDR1 MDHEN, CDR2 SYDVKM. The entire variable domain, with the rest obtained from reference TRBV28 and TRBJ1-6, is as follows: DVKVTQSSRYLVKRTGEKVFLECVQDMDHENMFWYRQDPGLGLRLIYFSYDVKMKEKGDIPEGYSVSREKKERFSLILESASTNQTSMYLCASSLGRERFFGNGTRLTVT.